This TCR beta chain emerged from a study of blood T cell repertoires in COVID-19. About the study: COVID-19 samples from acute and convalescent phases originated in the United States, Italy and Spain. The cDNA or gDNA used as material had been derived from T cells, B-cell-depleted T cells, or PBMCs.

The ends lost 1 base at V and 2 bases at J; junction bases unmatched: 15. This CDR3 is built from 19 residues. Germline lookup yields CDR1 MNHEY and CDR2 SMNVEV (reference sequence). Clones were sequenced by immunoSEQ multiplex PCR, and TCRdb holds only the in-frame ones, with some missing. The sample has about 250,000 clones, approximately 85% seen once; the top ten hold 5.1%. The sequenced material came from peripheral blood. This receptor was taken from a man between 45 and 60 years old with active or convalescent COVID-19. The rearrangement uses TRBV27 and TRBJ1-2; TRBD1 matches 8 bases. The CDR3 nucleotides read TGTGCCAGCAGTTTATTTGCCCCCGGGACAGGAAGGGCGAACTATGGCTACACCTTC. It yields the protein CASSLFAPGTGRANYGYTF.